This T cell receptor (beta chain) was observed in a study of beta chain features in type 1 diabetes. J gave up 7 bases and V 5 bases, and 5 bases lay outside the gene matches. The CDR3 is 12 amino acids. The V gene's germline CDR1 is GTSNPN and CDR2 SVGIG (reference sequence). The whole isolated RNA underwent reverse transcription, so sequencing captured expressed TCRB transcripts. Method: immunoSEQ multiplex PCR; TCRdb's copy keeps in-frame clones and lacks some. The data contain hundreds of thousands of clones, 10% to 15% of them singletons. Sequences were obtained from naive CD4+ T cells from blood. This clonotype was sampled from a man between 18 and 35 years old in good health. The genes are TRBV30 and TRBJ2-3, with 8 bases fitting TRBD1. CDR3 residues: CAWETGGYTQYF. As DNA, the CDR3 is TGTGCCTGGGAAACAGGGGGATATACGCAGTATTTT.